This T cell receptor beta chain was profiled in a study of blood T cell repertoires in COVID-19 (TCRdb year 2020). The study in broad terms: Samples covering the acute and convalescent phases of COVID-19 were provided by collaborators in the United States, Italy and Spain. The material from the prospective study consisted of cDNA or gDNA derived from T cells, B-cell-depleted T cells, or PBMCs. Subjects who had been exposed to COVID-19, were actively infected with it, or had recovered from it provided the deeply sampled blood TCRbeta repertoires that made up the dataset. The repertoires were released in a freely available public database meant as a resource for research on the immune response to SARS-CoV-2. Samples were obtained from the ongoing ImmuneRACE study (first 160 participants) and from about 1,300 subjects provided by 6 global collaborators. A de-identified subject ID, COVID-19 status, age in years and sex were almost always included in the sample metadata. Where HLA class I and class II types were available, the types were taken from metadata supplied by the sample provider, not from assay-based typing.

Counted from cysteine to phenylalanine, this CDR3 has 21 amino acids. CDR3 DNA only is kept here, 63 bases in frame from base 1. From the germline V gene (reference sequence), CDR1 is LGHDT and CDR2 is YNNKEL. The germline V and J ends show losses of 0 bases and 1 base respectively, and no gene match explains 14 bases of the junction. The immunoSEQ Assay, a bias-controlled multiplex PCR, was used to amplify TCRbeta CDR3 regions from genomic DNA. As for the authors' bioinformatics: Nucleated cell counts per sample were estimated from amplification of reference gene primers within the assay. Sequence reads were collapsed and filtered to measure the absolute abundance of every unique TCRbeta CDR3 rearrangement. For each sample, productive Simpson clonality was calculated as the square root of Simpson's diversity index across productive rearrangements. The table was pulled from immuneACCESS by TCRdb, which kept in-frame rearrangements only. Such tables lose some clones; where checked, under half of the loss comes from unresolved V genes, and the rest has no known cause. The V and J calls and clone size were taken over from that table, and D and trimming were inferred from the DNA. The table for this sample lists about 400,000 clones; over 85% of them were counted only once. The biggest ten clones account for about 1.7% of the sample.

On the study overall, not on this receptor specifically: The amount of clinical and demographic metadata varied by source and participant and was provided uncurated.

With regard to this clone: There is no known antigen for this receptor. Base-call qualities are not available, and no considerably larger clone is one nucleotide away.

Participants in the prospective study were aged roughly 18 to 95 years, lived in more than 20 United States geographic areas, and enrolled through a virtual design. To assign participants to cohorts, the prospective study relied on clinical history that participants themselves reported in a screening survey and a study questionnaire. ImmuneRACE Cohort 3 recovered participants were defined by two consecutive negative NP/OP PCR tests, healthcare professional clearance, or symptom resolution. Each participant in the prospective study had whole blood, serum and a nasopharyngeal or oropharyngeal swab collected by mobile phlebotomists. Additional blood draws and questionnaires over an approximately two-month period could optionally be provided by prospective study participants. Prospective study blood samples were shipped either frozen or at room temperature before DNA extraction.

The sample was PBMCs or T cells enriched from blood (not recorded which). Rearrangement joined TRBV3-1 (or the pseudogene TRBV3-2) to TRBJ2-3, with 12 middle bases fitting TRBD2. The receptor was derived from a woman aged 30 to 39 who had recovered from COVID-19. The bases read TGTGCCAGCAGCCAAGAAATAACACTAGCGGGGGGTCCTGGGGGCACAGATACGCAGTATTTT. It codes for CASSQEITLAGGPGGTDTQYF.